The text below deals with one TCR beta chain. Its antigen is not known. This entry is derived from a study of blood T cells in healthy people across ages. General observations from the study: Reliance upon unsorted PBMCs precluded definitive naive versus antigen-experienced comparison.

A second PCR, run for roughly 7 to 11 cycles, used a sample-barcoded 5' primer plus a J-beta primer mix. TCRdb reprocessed the 5' RACE reads via MiXCR and lists one record per CDR3 protein. The table has 750,000 to 1,000,000 distinct CDR3 sequences, almost 30% seen once. The ends lost 4 bases at V and 8 bases at J; junction bases unmatched: 2. The CDR3 runs 13 residues. Per the germline V gene, CDR1 is MDHEN and CDR2 is SYDVKM. A further study also used this sample, focusing on T cells of mothers and their children. This second study notes: A few healthy Caucasian mothers and their six children were the donors.

The chain employs TRBV28 and TRBJ1-2, with TRBD1 matching 12 bases. Sequenced sample: blood. This TCR was recovered from a woman aged 40-49 years in good health. The CDR3 DNA sequence: TGTGCCAGCAGTTCGGGACAGGGGGCCGGCTACACCTTC. Residues: CASSSGQGAGYTF.